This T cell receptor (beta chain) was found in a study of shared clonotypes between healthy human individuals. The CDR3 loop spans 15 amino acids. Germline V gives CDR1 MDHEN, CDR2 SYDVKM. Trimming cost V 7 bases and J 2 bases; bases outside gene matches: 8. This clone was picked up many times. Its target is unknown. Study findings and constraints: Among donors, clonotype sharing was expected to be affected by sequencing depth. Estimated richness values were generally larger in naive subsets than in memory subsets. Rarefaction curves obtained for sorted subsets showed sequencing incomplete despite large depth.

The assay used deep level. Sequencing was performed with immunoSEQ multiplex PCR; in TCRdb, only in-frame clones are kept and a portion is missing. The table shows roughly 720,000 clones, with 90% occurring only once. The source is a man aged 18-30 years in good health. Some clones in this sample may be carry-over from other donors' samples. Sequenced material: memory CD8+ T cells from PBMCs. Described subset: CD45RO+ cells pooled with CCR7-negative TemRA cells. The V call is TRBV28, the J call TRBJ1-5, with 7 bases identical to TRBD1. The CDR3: CASTVFGQGNQPQHF. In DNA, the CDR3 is TGTGCCAGCACGGTGTTCGGACAGGGCAATCAGCCCCAGCATTTT.